Below, one TCR beta chain is given with its context. Antigen unknown. Both 60 Vbeta primers and 13 Jbeta primers went into the PCR. Generated by immunoSEQ multiplex PCR, the TCRdb table keeps only in-frame clones and is missing some. The data show about 140,000 clones, over 55% seen once. This sample is drawn from a study of cytomegalovirus exposure and HLA in healthy donors. Study observations and caveats: Confirmation was obtained in vitro that a few CMV-associated chains are specific for CMV antigens. Earlier results showed most TCR beta V segments being productive about 87% or about 30% of the time. Roughly uniform depth of sequencing across donors was assumed in presence/absence analyses.

Every donor was a healthy person donating bone marrow. This CDR3 is built from 14 residues. Germline V gives CDR1 LGHNT, CDR2 FRNRAP. With 6 bases removed from V and 2 bases from J, the gap between germline ends came to 13 bases. Specimen: PBMCs. The source is a man aged 40-55 years in good health and CMV-seronegative. V and J are TRBV12-5 and TRBJ1-1; D possibly corresponds to TRBD1 (6 bases). The CDR3 protein is CASGLRGGNTEAFF. The CDR3 DNA reads TGTGCTAGTGGCCTAAGAGGGGGAAACACTGAAGCTTTCTTT.